This T cell receptor (beta chain) emerged from a study of shared clonotypes between healthy human individuals. V gave up 0 bases and J gave up 7 bases, with 8 bases separating them. CDR3 length: 14 residues. Germline assignment: CDR1 SGHRS and CDR2 YFSETQ. Profiling relied on immunoSEQ multiplex PCR, and the TCRdb table lists in-frame clones only, not all of them. The sample gives more than 2,000,000 clones, around nine tenths of which show up once; around 0.15% is in the top ten. Note on this clone: Its antigen is currently unknown. Other DNA sequences within the sample encode an identical CDR3.

Study outcomes and limitations: Sequencing depth was expected to influence donor clonotype sharing. The sharing of 4.5% to 5% of naive CD4 clonotypes was seen across a few donors.

The donors, healthy adults who were HIV-negative, had experienced no recent acute infections or vaccinations. Partitioning of CD4+ cells yielded a CD45RA+ naive subset and a CD45RA-negative memory subset. This sequence was found in a man in his late teens or twenties in good health. V is TRBV5-1 and J is TRBJ1-6; the D is unclear. The sample was naive CD4+ T cells sorted from blood. Subset reported: CD45RA+ positively selected. CDR3 protein: CASSLAQPNSPLHF. As DNA, the CDR3 is TGCGCCAGCAGCTTGGCACAGCCGAATTCACCCCTCCACTTT.